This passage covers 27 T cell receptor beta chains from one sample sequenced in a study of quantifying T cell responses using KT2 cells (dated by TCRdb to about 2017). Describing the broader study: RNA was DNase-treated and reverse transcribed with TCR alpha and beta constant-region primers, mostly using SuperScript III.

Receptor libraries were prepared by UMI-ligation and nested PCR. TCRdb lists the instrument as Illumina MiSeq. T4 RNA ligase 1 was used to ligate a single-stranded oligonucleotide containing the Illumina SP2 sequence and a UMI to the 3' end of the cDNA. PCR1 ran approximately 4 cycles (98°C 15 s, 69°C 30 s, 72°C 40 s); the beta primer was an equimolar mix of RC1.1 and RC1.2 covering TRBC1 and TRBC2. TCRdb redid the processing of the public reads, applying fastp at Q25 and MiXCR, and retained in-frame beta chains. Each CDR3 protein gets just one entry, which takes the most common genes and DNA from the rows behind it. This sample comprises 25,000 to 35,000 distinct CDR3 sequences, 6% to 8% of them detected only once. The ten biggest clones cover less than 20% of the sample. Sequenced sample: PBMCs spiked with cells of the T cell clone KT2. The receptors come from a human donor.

The CDR3 is CASSSLRGNPYEQYF. CDR3 sequence (DNA): TGTGCCAGCAGCTCCCTTAGGGGCAACCCCTACGAGCAGTACTTC. The rearrangement joins TRBV7-6 to TRBJ2-7; D possibly corresponds to TRBD1 (5 bases). V dropped 4 bases and J dropped 2 bases, with 15 bases sitting between them. The CDR3 has 15 residues. Germline CDR1 is SGHVS and CDR2 is FNYEAQ.

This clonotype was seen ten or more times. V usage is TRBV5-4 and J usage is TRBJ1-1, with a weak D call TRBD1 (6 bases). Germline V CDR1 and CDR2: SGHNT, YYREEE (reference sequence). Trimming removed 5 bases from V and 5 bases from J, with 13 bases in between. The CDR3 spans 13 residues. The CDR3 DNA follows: TGTGCCAGCAGAGTGGGGGGCAGGACTGAAGCTTTCTTT. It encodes CASRVGGRTEAFF.

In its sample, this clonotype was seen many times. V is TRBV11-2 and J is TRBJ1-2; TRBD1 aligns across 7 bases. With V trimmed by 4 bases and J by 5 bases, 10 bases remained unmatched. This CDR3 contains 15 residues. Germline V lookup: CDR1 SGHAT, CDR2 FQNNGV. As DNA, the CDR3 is TGTGCCAGCAGCTCCCGGGACAGCGCTTGGTATGGCTACACCTTC. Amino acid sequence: CASSSRDSAWYGYTF. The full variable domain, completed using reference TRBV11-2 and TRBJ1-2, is EAGVAQSPRYKIIEKRQSVAFWCNPISGHATLYWYQQILGQGPKLLIQFQNNGVVDDSQLPKDRFSAERLKGVDSTLKIQPAKLEDSAVYLCASSSRDSAWYGYTFGSGTRLTVV.

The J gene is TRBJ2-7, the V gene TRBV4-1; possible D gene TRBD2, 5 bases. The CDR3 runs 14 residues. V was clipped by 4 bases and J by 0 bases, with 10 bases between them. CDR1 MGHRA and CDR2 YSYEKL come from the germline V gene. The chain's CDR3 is CASSPPEVSYEQYF. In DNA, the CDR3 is TGCGCCAGCAGCCCGCCGGAGGTCTCCTACGAGCAGTACTTC.

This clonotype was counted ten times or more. CDR3 residues: CSATSNRWTSGENEQFF. In nucleotides, the CDR3 is TGCAGTGCTACCTCGAATCGATGGACTAGCGGTGAGAATGAGCAGTTCTTC. The gene calls are TRBV20-1 and TRBJ2-1; 10 bases agree with TRBD2. After removal of 4 bases from V and 7 bases from J, the junction contained 16 bases not matched to a gene. Per germline, CDR1 DFQATT and CDR2 SNEGSKA (reference sequence). The CDR3 sequence is 17 residues long.

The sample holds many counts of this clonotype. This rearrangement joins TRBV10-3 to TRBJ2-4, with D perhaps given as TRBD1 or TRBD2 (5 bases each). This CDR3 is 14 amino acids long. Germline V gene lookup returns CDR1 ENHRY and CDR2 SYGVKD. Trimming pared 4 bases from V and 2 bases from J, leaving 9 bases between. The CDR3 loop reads CAISGDGSKNIQYF. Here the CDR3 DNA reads TGTGCCATCAGTGGGGACGGGTCCAAAAACATTCAGTACTTC.

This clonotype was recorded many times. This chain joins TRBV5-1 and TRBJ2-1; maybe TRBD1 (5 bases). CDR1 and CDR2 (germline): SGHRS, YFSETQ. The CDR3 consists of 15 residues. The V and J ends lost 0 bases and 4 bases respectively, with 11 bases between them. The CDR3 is CASSLEDSPYNEQFF. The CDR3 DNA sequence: TGCGCCAGCAGCTTGGAAGACAGCCCTTACAATGAGCAGTTCTTC.

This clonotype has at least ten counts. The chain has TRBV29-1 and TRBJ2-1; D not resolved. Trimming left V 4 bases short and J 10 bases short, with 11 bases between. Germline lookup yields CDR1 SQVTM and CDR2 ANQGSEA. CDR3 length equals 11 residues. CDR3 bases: TGCAGCGTTGCACACCTACGCGAGCAGTTCTTC. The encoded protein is CSVAHLREQFF.

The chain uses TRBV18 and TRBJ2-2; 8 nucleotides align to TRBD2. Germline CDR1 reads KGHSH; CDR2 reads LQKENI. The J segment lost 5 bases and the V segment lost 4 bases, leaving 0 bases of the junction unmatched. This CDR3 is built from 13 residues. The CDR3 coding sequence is TGTGCCAGCTCACTAGCGGGAACCGGGGAGCTGTTTTTT. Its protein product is CASSLAGTGELFF.

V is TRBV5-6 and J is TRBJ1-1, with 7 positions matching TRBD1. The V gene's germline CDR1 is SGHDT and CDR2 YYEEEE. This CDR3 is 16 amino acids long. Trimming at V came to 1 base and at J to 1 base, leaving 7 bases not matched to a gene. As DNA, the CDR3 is TGTGCCAGCAGCTTGATACGACAGGGCCCGAACACTGAAGCTTTCTTT. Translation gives CASSLIRQGPNTEAFF. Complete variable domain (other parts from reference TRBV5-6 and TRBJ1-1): DAGVTQSPTHLIKTRGQQVTLRCSPKSGHDTVSWYQQALGQGPQFIFQYYEEEERQRGNFPDRFSGHQFPNYSSELNVNALLLGDSALYLCASSLIRQGPNTEAFFGQGTRLTVV.

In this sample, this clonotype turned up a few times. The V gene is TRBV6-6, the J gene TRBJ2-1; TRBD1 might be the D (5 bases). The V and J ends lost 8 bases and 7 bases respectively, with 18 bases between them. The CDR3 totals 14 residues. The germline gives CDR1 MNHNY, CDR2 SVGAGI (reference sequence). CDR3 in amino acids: CASEPLQGWNEQFF. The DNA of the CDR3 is TGTGCCAGCGAACCCTTGCAGGGTTGGAATGAGCAGTTCTTC.

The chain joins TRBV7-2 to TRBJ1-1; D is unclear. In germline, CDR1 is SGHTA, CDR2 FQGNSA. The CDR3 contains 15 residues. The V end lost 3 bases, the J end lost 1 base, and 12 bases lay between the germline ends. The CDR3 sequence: CASSFKGSPNTEAFF. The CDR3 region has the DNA TGTGCCAGCAGCTTTAAAGGGTCTCCGAACACTGAAGCTTTCTTT.

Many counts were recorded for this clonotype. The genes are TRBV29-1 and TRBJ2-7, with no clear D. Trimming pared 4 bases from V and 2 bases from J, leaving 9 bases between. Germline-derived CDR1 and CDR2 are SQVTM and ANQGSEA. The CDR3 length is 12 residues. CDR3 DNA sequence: TGCAGCGTTGCCGTCGGACCCTACGAGCAGTACTTC. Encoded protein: CSVAVGPYEQYF.

The CDR3 here is CASSFGRDGEQYF. The CDR3 DNA sequence: TGCGCCAGCAGCTTCGGCAGGGACGGGGAGCAGTACTTC. The rearrangement links TRBV5-1 to TRBJ2-7; D could derive from TRBD1 or TRBD2 (5 bases each). V was trimmed by 2 bases and J by 7 bases, leaving 13 bases between them. The CDR3 loop spans 13 amino acids. Germline values: CDR1 SGHRS, CDR2 YFSETQ.

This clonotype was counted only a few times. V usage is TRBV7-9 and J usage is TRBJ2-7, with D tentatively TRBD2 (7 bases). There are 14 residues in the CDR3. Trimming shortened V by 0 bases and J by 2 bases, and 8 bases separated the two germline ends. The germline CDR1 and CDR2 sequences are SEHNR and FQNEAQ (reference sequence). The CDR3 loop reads CASSLAGGAYEQYF. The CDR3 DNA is TGTGCCAGCAGCTTAGCAGGGGGGGCCTACGAGCAGTACTTC. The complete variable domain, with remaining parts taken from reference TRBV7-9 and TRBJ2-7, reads DTGVSQNPRHKITKRGQNVTFRCDPISEHNRLYWYRQTLGQGPEFLTYFQNEAQLEKSRLLSDRFSAERPKGSFSTLEIQRTEQGDSAMYLCASSLAGGAYEQYFGPGTRLTVT.

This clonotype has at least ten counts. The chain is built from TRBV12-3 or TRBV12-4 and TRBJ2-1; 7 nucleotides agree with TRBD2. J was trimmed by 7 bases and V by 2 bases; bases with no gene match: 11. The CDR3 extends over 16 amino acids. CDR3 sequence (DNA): TGTGCCAGCAGTTTAATGGCGGGAGCCCGTAGGAATGAGCAGTTCTTC. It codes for CASSLMAGARRNEQFF.

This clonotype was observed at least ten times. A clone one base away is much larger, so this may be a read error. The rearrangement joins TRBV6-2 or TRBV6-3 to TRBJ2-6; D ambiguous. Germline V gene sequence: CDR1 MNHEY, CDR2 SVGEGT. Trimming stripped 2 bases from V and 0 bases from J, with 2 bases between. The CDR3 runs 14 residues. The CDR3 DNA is TGTGCCAGCAGTTACAACTCTGGGGCCAACGTCCTGACTTTC. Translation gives CASSYNSGANVLTF.

CDR3 coding DNA: TGTGCCAGTACCCCTAGGGGGACAGGGACCTACGAGCAGTACTTC. Translating gives CASTPRGTGTYEQYF. This rearrangement joins TRBV19 to TRBJ2-7; 9 bases agree with TRBD1. The CDR3 extends over 15 amino acids. Germline values: CDR1 LNHDA, CDR2 SQIVND (reference sequence). J lost 2 bases, V lost 7 bases, and 9 bases had no gene match.

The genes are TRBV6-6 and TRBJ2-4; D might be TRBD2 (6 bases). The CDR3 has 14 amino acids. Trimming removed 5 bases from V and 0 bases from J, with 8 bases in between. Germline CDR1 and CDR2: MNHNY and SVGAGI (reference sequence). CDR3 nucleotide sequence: TGTGCCAGCAGTGACGGGGGAGCCAAAAACATTCAGTACTTC. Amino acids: CASSDGGAKNIQYF.

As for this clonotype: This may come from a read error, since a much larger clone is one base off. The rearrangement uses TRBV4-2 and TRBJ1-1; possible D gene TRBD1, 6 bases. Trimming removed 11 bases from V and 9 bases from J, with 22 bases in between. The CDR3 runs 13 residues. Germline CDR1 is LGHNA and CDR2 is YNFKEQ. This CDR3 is CACNGGIQSKAFF. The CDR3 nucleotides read TGTGCCTGCAATGGGGGCATTCAATCTAAAGCTTTCTTT.

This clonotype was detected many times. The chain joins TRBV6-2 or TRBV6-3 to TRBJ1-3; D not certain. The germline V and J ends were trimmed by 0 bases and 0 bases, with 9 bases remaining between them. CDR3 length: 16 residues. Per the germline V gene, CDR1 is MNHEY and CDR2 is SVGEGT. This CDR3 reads CASSYSRGNSGNTIYF. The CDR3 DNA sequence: TGTGCCAGCAGTTACTCGCGAGGAAACTCTGGAAACACCATATATTTT.

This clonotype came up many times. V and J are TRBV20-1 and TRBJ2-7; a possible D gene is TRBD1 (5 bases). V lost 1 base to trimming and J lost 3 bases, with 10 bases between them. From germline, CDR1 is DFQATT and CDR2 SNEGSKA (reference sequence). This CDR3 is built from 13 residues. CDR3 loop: CSARGGSGYEQYF. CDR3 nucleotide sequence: TGCAGTGCTAGAGGGGGCTCAGGCTACGAGCAGTACTTC.

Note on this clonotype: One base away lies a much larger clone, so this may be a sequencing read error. CDR3 in amino acids: CASRPSRDRVTYNEQFF. CDR3 sequence (DNA): TGTGCCAGCAGACCCAGCCGGGACAGGGTGACCTACAATGAGCAGTTCTTC. The V and J genes are TRBV12-3 or TRBV12-4 and TRBJ2-1; the match to TRBD1 covers 9 bases. Trimming removed 6 bases from V and 2 bases from J; junction bases left unmatched: 11. The CDR3 totals 17 residues.

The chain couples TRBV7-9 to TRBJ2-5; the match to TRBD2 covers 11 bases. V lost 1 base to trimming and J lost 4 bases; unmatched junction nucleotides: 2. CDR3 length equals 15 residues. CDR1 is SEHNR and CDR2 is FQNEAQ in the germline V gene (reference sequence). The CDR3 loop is CASSLGLAGTETQYF. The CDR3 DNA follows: TGTGCCAGCAGCTTAGGACTAGCGGGAACAGAGACCCAGTACTTC.

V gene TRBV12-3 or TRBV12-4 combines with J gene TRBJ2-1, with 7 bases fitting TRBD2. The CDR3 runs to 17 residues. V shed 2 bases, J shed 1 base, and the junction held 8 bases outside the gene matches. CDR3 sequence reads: CASSLSLLAASYNEQFF. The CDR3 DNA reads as TGTGCCAGCAGTTTATCCCTTCTAGCGGCTTCCTACAATGAGCAGTTCTTC.

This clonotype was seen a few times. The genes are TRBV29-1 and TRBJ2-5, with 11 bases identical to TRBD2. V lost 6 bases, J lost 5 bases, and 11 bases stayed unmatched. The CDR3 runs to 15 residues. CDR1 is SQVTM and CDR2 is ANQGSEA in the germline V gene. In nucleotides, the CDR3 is TGCAGCGTGGAGACTAGCGGGGACCCGGTGGAGACCCAGTACTTC. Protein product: CSVETSGDPVETQYF.

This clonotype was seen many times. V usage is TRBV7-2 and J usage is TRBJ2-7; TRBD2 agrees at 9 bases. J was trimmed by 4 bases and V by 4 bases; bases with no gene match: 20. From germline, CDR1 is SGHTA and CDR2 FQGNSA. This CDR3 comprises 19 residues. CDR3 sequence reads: CASSSRGSGRDVGRYEQYF. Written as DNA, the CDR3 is TGTGCCAGCAGCTCCCGGGGTAGCGGGAGAGATGTGGGGAGGTACGAGCAGTACTTC.